This passage covers 30 T cell receptor beta chains from one sample sequenced in a study of blood T cells in healthy people across ages. Using a J-beta primer mix together with a sample-barcoded 5' primer, a second PCR was run for about 7 to 12 cycles. TCRdb re-called the 5' RACE reads with MiXCR, one entry per CDR3 protein. Here the sample spans a few hundred thousand distinct CDR3 sequences, 25% to 30% being singletons. The sample was blood. These TCRs come from a woman in her 70s in good health.

This chain uses TRBV29-1 with TRBJ2-5; TRBD2 is a possible D gene (6 bases). Germline V gene lookup returns CDR1 SQVTM and CDR2 ANQGSEA. V was shortened by 4 bases and J by 2 bases, with 11 bases between the two germline ends. The CDR3 runs to 13 residues. The CDR3 spells CSVVAAGQETQYF. CDR3 DNA: TGCAGCGTTGTCGCGGCGGGGCAAGAGACCCAGTACTTC. The whole variable domain, filled in from reference TRBV29-1 and TRBJ2-5, reads SAVISQKPSRDICQRGTSLTIQCQVDSQVTMMFWYRQQPGQSLTLIATANQGSEATYESGFVIDKFPISRPNLTFSTLTVSNMSPEDSSIYLCSVVAAGQETQYFGPGTRLLVL.

The J gene is TRBJ2-1, the V gene TRBV29-1; D may be TRBD2 (6 bases). V was shortened by 4 bases and J by 2 bases, with 6 bases between the two germline ends. Germline lookup yields CDR1 SQVTM and CDR2 ANQGSEA. This CDR3 is 12 amino acids long. The CDR3 DNA is TGCAGCGTTGGGGGGGCCTACAATGAGCAGTTCTTC. It codes for CSVGGAYNEQFF.

This chain links TRBV6-1 with TRBJ2-1, with D perhaps given as TRBD1 or TRBD2 (6 bases each). CDR1 and CDR2 (germline): MNHNS, SASEGT. The CDR3 totals 15 residues. Trimming stripped 7 bases from V and 1 base from J, with 14 bases between. CDR3 sequence reads: CASTSTGRSYNEQFF. Here the CDR3 DNA reads TGTGCCAGCACCTCTACAGGGAGGTCCTACAATGAGCAGTTCTTC.

The CDR3, as DNA: TGTGCCAGCAGCTCGAATTCGCTAAGCTCCTACGAGCAGTACTTC. Amino acid sequence: CASSSNSLSSYEQYF. The rearrangement joins TRBV7-9 to TRBJ2-7; D gene ambiguous. Germline V gene lookup returns CDR1 SEHNR and CDR2 FQNEAQ (reference sequence). The CDR3 has 15 amino acids. Trimming removed 4 bases from V and 0 bases from J, with 13 bases in between.

There are many counts of this clonotype. The chain combines TRBV3-1 with TRBJ2-7; unclear D gene. This CDR3 contains 13 residues. CDR1 and CDR2 (germline): LGHDT, YNNKEL (reference sequence). V lost 3 bases and J lost 5, with 11 bases in between. This chain's CDR3 is CASSHLDGDEQYF. The DNA of the CDR3 is TGTGCCAGCAGCCACCTGGACGGAGACGAGCAGTACTTC.

The V and J genes are TRBV6-2 or TRBV6-3 and TRBJ2-7; D is undetermined. The germline V gene has CDR1 MNHEY and CDR2 SVGEGT. The CDR3 is 14 amino acids. With 7 bases removed from V and 4 bases from J, the gap between germline ends came to 17 bases. The CDR3 loop reads CASNPSGARYEQYF. The CDR3 region has the DNA TGTGCCAGCAACCCTTCCGGCGCCCGATACGAGCAGTACTTC.

The table lists this clonotype with a few counts. The chain couples TRBV5-1 to TRBJ2-1; tentative D call: TRBD2 (5 bases). Matching the DNA end better, TRBJ2-7 makes the J call doubtful. This CDR3 spans 15 amino acids. The germline V gene has CDR1 SGHRS and CDR2 YFSETQ. The CDR3 loop reads CASGSPSSAMSEQYF. For the CDR3, the DNA is TGCGCCAGCGGGAGCCCCTCTTCCGCGATGAGCGAGCAGTACTTC.

This chain uses TRBV12-3 or TRBV12-4 with TRBJ1-2; TRBD1 matches at 10 bases. V lost 5 bases and J lost 6; bases outside the gene matches: 9. This CDR3 spans 15 amino acids. This CDR3 reads CASSARTGGRDGYTF. In DNA form, the CDR3 reads TGTGCCAGCAGTGCCAGGACAGGGGGAAGGGATGGCTACACCTTC.

This clonotype was seen a few times. The chain combines TRBV20-1 with TRBJ1-1, with D perhaps TRBD1 (5 bases). The CDR3 consists of 14 residues. The V end was cut by 0 bases, the J end by 5 bases, with 13 bases between. The V gene's germline CDR1 is DFQATT and CDR2 SNEGSKA (reference sequence). CDR3 loop: CSAREVAEGTEAFF. In nucleotides, the CDR3 is TGCAGTGCTAGAGAAGTGGCCGAGGGGACTGAAGCTTTCTTT.

This clonotype was observed a few times. Given a much more abundant clone one base away, this may be a read error. The chain has TRBV10-3 and TRBJ2-5; 7 nucleotides align to TRBD1. Germline CDR1 ENHRY, CDR2 SYGVKD. There are 12 residues in the CDR3. With 4 bases clipped from V and 4 bases from J, the junction kept 0 bases outside the gene matches. CDR3 sequence: CAISGQGETQYF. CDR3 nucleotide sequence: TGTGCCATCAGTGGACAGGGAGAGACCCAGTACTTC.

This clonotype was seen more than once but under ten times. The genes are TRBV20-1 and TRBJ2-1; possibly TRBD2 for D (6 bases). CDR3 length: 17 amino acids. The germline gives CDR1 DFQATT, CDR2 SNEGSKA (reference sequence). V shed 0 bases and J shed 1 base, with 16 bases lying between them. CDR3: CSARDLEGRLSYNEQFF. CDR3 DNA sequence: TGCAGTGCTAGAGACCTGGAGGGCAGGTTATCCTACAATGAGCAGTTCTTC.

This clonotype has a handful of counts. The chain uses TRBV7-2 and TRBJ2-5; TRBD2 agrees at 7 bases. The ends lost 4 bases at V and 3 bases at J; junction bases unmatched: 8. CDR1 and CDR2 (germline): SGHTA, FQGNSA. There are 15 residues in the CDR3. The CDR3: CASSYQRGGEETQYF. DNA of the CDR3: TGTGCCAGCAGCTACCAGCGGGGCGGGGAAGAGACCCAGTACTTC.

This chain joins TRBV29-1 and TRBJ2-5; 8 bases fit TRBD1. The CDR3 is 14 amino acids. V shed 4 bases, J shed 4 bases, and the junction held 8 bases outside the gene matches. The germline V gene encodes CDR1 SQVTM and CDR2 ANQGSEA. The CDR3 nucleotides read TGCAGCGTTGCGGGGACAGGAATTGGAGAGACCCAGTACTTC. Translated, it gives CSVAGTGIGETQYF.

The chain combines TRBV2 with TRBJ1-1, with a possible D match to TRBD1 (6 bases). V gave up 3 bases and J gave up 11 bases, with 13 bases separating them. Germline values: CDR1 SNHLY, CDR2 FYNNEI. CDR3 size: 12 residues. CDR3 DNA: TGTGCCAGCAGTGAGAGGCACACAGGGGCTTTCTTT. Protein product: CASSERHTGAFF.

This sequence joins TRBV5-1 and TRBJ2-3; 9 bases match TRBD2. J gave up 4 bases and V 2 bases, and 8 bases lay outside the gene matches. This CDR3 has 16 residues. CDR1 is SGHRS and CDR2 is YFSETQ in the germline V gene. CDR3 sequence reads: CASSFLSSGMPDTQYF. CDR3 nucleotides: TGCGCCAGCAGCTTTCTGTCTAGCGGGATGCCAGATACGCAGTATTTT.

This clonotype was counted between two and nine times. The rearrangement joins TRBV2 to TRBJ1-4, with 7 nucleotides matching TRBD1. This CDR3 region has 14 residues. Losses at the gene ends were 7 bases for V and 5 bases for J; bases not matched to a gene: 7. Germline CDR1 reads SNHLY; CDR2 reads FYNNEI. The CDR3 DNA is TGTGCCAGCAACGCACAGGGGTTCAATGAAAAACTGTTTTTT. Translation: CASNAQGFNEKLFF.

The chain joins TRBV6-5 to TRBJ2-5; D might be TRBD2 (7 bases). The germline V gene encodes CDR1 MNHEY and CDR2 SVGAGI. The V gene lost 2 bases and the J gene lost 5 bases, with 21 bases spanning the gap. The CDR3 spans 17 residues. The CDR3 region has the DNA TGTGCCAGCAGTTACCGGGGGGCATCTAGCGCCGGGGAGACCCAGTACTTC. Amino acid sequence: CASSYRGASSAGETQYF.

This clonotype was counted many times. The chain recombines TRBV10-3 with TRBJ1-2, with D unclear. This CDR3 region has 13 residues. The ends were cut back, 3 bases at V and 2 bases at J, with 7 bases in the middle. CDR1 and CDR2 (germline): ENHRY, SYGVKD. Written as DNA, the CDR3 is TGTGCCATCAGTGAAAGGTCAAACTATGGCTACACCTTC. Protein product: CAISERSNYGYTF.

This clonotype was observed a few times. The chain carries TRBV20-1 and TRBJ2-5, with D unclear. Germline assignment: CDR1 DFQATT and CDR2 SNEGSKA (reference sequence). The CDR3 loop spans 12 amino acids. The V gene lost 3 bases and the J gene lost 5 bases, with 10 bases spanning the gap. Here the CDR3 reads CSARVGPETQYF. CDR3 in DNA: TGCAGTGCTAGGGTAGGGCCGGAGACCCAGTACTTC.

The chain links TRBV11-2 to TRBJ2-3; maybe TRBD2 (7 bases). Germline V gene lookup returns CDR1 SGHAT and CDR2 FQNNGV. V lost 0 bases and J 5 bases, leaving 15 bases between the germline ends. The CDR3 totals 16 residues. The CDR3 nucleotides are TGTGCCAGCAGCTTAGAACGGGGGGCGACAGAAGATACGCAGTATTTT. Amino acids: CASSLERGATEDTQYF.

This clonotype was recorded a few times. The chain combines TRBV7-2 with TRBJ2-5; D is perhaps TRBD1 (5 bases). Trimming cost V 5 bases and J 4 bases, with 11 bases left between them. Germline V gene lookup returns CDR1 SGHTA and CDR2 FQGNSA. CDR3 size: 13 residues. In DNA form, the CDR3 reads TGTGCCAGCAGCCCAGGGTATTCAGAGACCCAGTACTTC. Residues: CASSPGYSETQYF.

This clonotype showed up just a few times. The rearrangement joins TRBV11-2 to TRBJ1-5; D gene unclear. Germline loops: CDR1 SGHAT, CDR2 FQNNGV. V lost 1 base, J lost 2 bases, and 12 bases lay in between. The CDR3 extends over 16 amino acids. This CDR3 is CASSLGRAYGNQPQHF. CDR3 bases: TGTGCCAGCAGCTTAGGGCGGGCGTATGGCAATCAGCCCCAGCATTTT.

V gene TRBV12-3 or TRBV12-4 combines with J gene TRBJ2-7; the match to TRBD1 covers 7 bases. V dropped 6 bases and J dropped 2; count of bases not matched to a gene: 16. This CDR3 contains 17 residues. For the CDR3, the DNA is TGTGCCAGCAGCCCTATGGCTGTGGGGACAGTCCCCTACGAGCAGTACTTC. Translating it yields CASSPMAVGTVPYEQYF.

The V gene is TRBV12-3 or TRBV12-4, the J gene TRBJ2-3; 7 bases align to TRBD2. The CDR3 loop spans 16 amino acids. Germline trimming cut 5 bases from V and 3 bases from J; bases unmatched to any gene: 11. The CDR3 DNA follows: TGTGCCAGCAGTCGAGGACTAGATGGTTTTACAGATACGCAGTATTTT. Protein: CASSRGLDGFTDTQYF.

The J gene is TRBJ2-7, the V gene TRBV5-1; TRBD2 might be the D (5 bases). Trimming took 4 bases from V and 2 from J, leaving 13 bases between them. CDR1 SGHRS and CDR2 YFSETQ come from the germline V gene. This CDR3 has 14 residues. The CDR3 reads CASSPDYETYEQYF. The CDR3 nucleotides are TGCGCCAGCAGCCCTGACTACGAGACCTACGAGCAGTACTTC.

The V gene is TRBV9, the J gene TRBJ2-5; 7 nucleotides line up with TRBD2. Losses at the gene ends were 0 bases for V and 2 bases for J; bases not matched to a gene: 4. The CDR3 covers 15 residues. Germline assignment: CDR1 SGDLS and CDR2 YYNGEE. CDR3 sequence: CASSVAAGTQETQYF. The DNA of the CDR3 is TGTGCCAGCAGCGTAGCAGCGGGGACTCAAGAGACCCAGTACTTC.

This clonotype has a handful of counts. V is TRBV20-1 and J is TRBJ1-4; D gene uncertain. Trimming stripped 3 bases from V and 3 bases from J, with 8 bases between. The CDR3 consists of 13 residues. Germline CDR1 and CDR2: DFQATT and SNEGSKA (reference sequence). CDR3 sequence: CSASLVANEKLFF. The CDR3 region has the DNA TGCAGTGCTAGTTTAGTGGCTAATGAAAAACTGTTTTTT.

The rearrangement joins TRBV7-2 to TRBJ2-7, with D perhaps TRBD2 (5 bases). This CDR3 has 13 amino acids. With 1 base removed from V and 6 bases from J, the gap between germline ends came to 10 bases. Germline CDR1 reads SGHTA; CDR2 reads FQGNSA. In nucleotides, the CDR3 is TGTGCCAGCAGCTTAGTTCAGCGGAGCGAGCAGTACTTC. Translating gives CASSLVQRSEQYF.

The genes are TRBV9 and TRBJ1-2; D is unclear. The CDR3 spans 13 residues. The V gene lost 0 bases and the J gene lost 4 bases, with 7 bases spanning the gap. The germline V gene encodes CDR1 SGDLS and CDR2 YYNGEE. For the CDR3, the DNA is TGTGCCAGCAGCGTAGACGGAACCTATGGCTACACCTTC. Residues: CASSVDGTYGYTF.

This clonotype was recorded a few times. The chain recombines TRBV2 with TRBJ2-7; D is possibly TRBD1 (5 bases). CDR1 and CDR2 (germline): SNHLY, FYNNEI. The V end was cut by 6 bases, the J end by 3 bases, with 18 bases between. This CDR3 spans 15 amino acids. CDR3 DNA sequence: TGTGCCAGCAGCGTGGATAGGGGATGGGGCTACGAGCAGTACTTC. It encodes CASSVDRGWGYEQYF. Together with reference TRBV2 and TRBJ2-7, the CDR3 gives the full variable domain: EPEVTQTPSHQVTQMGQEVILRCVPISNHLYFYWYRQILGQKVEFLVSFYNNEISEKSEIFDDQFSVERPDGSNFTLKIRSTKLEDSAMYFCASSVDRGWGYEQYFGPGTRLTVT.